The 21 T cell receptor beta chains below were found in one sample sequenced in a study of beta chain features in type 1 diabetes. Reverse transcribing all isolated RNA meant expressed TCRB transcripts were sequenced. TCRdb's copy holds only in-frame clones and misses some; the assay was immunoSEQ multiplex PCR. The sample lists just over 600,000 clones, roughly a sixth occurring once. The sequencing input was naive CD4+ T cells from blood. Receptors originate from a man aged 18 to 29 in good health.

This clone was recorded a few times. This rearrangement joins TRBV9 to TRBJ2-2; TRBD1 is a possible D gene (5 bases). Trimming removed 0 bases from V and 0 bases from J, with 12 bases in between. The germline gives CDR1 SGDLS, CDR2 YYNGEE. There are 17 residues in the CDR3. CDR3 sequence: CASSVAWAGPNTGELFF. The CDR3 bases are TGTGCCAGCAGCGTAGCTTGGGCAGGGCCGAACACCGGGGAGCTGTTTTTT. The full variable domain, with the rest looked up from reference TRBV9 and TRBJ2-2, is DSGVTQTPKHLITATGQRVTLRCSPRSGDLSVYWYQQSLDQGLQFLIQYYNGEERAKGNILERFSAQQFPDLHSELNLSSLELGDSALYFCASSVAWAGPNTGELFFGEGSRLTVL.

This chain connects TRBV5-1 to TRBJ2-6; D gene ambiguous. V lost 4 bases and J 1 base, leaving 9 bases between the germline ends. Germline V CDR1 and CDR2: SGHRS, YFSETQ. The CDR3 spans 15 residues. The CDR3 DNA reads as TGCGCCAGCAGCCGTGATTCTTCTGGGGCCAACGTCCTGACTTTC. Translation gives CASSRDSSGANVLTF.

The V gene is TRBV15, the J gene TRBJ2-5, with D perhaps TRBD1 (5 bases). The J call may be in error: the DNA end matches TRBJ2-7 better. The CDR3 spans 15 residues. Germline loops: CDR1 LNHNV, CDR2 YYDKDF (reference sequence). For the CDR3, the DNA is TGTGCCACCAGCAGAGATCGCAGGGCTTCCTACGAGCAGTACTTC. Encoded protein: CATSRDRRASYEQYF.

The genes are TRBV7-9 and TRBJ1-3; 7 bases agree with TRBD1. This CDR3 contains 14 residues. Germline V CDR1 and CDR2: SEHNR, FQNEAQ (reference sequence). Trimming removed 5 bases from V and 4 bases from J; junction bases left unmatched: 5. CDR3 loop: CASSGDRAGNTIYF. The CDR3 DNA follows: TGTGCCAGCAGCGGTGACAGGGCCGGAAACACCATATATTTT.

In this sample, this clone turned up a few times. CDR3 amino acids: CASTVEWAGELFF. In DNA form, the CDR3 reads TGTGCCAGCACGGTGGAATGGGCCGGGGAGCTGTTTTTT. The J gene is TRBJ2-2, the V gene TRBV6-1; D call uncertain. V dropped 7 bases and J dropped 6 bases, with 12 bases sitting between them. The CDR3 extends over 13 amino acids. In germline, CDR1 is MNHNS, CDR2 SASEGT.

The table lists this clone with a few counts. The chain recombines TRBV6-1 with TRBJ2-1, with 9 bases identical to TRBD1. J gave up 6 bases and V 5 bases, and 8 bases lay outside the gene matches. Per the germline V gene, CDR1 is MNHNS and CDR2 is SASEGT. The CDR3 sequence is 15 residues long. The CDR3 DNA reads as TGTGCCAGCAGTCTACAGGGGGCGCGCATCAATGAGCAGTTCTTC. Translating it yields CASSLQGARINEQFF.

This chain links TRBV7-2 with TRBJ2-7, with 8 bases fitting TRBD2. Germline V gene data show CDR1 as SGHTA and CDR2 as FQGNSA. Trimming took 2 bases from V and 2 from J; bases not matched to a gene: 14. The CDR3 is made up of 18 amino acids. The CDR3 bases are TGTGCCAGCAGCTTAACCTCCCTGGGGCTAGCGGGCACCTACGAGCAGTACTTC. This encodes CASSLTSLGLAGTYEQYF. Full variable domain (remainder filled in from reference TRBV7-2 and TRBJ2-7): GAGVSQSPSNKVTEKGKDVELRCDPISGHTALYWYRQSLGQGLEFLIYFQGNSAPDKSGLPSDRFSAERTGGSVSTLTIQRTQQEDSAVYLCASSLTSLGLAGTYEQYFGPGTRLTVT.

Only a few counts were recorded for this clone. The V and J genes are TRBV4-3 and TRBJ1-3; D gene ambiguous. The CDR3 runs 17 residues. Trimming took 0 bases from V and 0 from J, leaving 12 bases between them. Germline V gives CDR1 LGHNA, CDR2 YSLEER. CDR3 nucleotides: TGCGCCAGCAGCCAAGAAATGCAAGGCCCCTCTGGAAACACCATATATTTT. Amino acid sequence: CASSQEMQGPSGNTIYF.

The chain is built from TRBV4-1 and TRBJ2-1; 13 bases line up with TRBD2. Trimming took 10 bases from V and 3 from J; bases not matched to a gene: 6. CDR1 and CDR2 (germline): MGHRA, YSYEKL. The CDR3 has 15 amino acids. The chain's CDR3 is CATQGLAGNYNEQFF. CDR3 DNA sequence: TGCGCCACCCAGGGACTAGCGGGGAACTACAATGAGCAGTTCTTC.

V usage is TRBV25-1 and J usage is TRBJ1-2; D gene uncertain. From germline, CDR1 is MGHDK and CDR2 SYGVNS. This CDR3 has 14 residues. V gave up 6 bases and J gave up 4 bases, with 15 bases separating them. DNA of the CDR3: TGTGCCAGCAGACCCAGTATATCCTTCTATGGCTACACCTTC. Protein product: CASRPSISFYGYTF.

V usage is TRBV18 and J usage is TRBJ2-5, with TRBD2 matching 8 bases. Germline assignment: CDR1 KGHSH and CDR2 LQKENI. There are 15 residues in the CDR3. V lost 1 base, J lost 2 bases, and 3 bases stayed unmatched. The chain's CDR3 is CASSPQQRGQETQYF. The CDR3 region has the DNA TGTGCCAGCTCACCACAACAGCGGGGGCAAGAGACCCAGTACTTC.

This sequence joins TRBV4-1 and TRBJ2-5, with a weak D call TRBD1 (5 bases). Germline CDR1 reads MGHRA; CDR2 reads YSYEKL. Trimming shortened V by 3 bases and J by 4 bases, and 18 bases separated the two germline ends. This CDR3 has 16 amino acids. CDR3 DNA: TGCGCCAGCAGCCAGGAAGAACAGGCGTGGGGAGAGACCCAGTACTTC. Translation: CASSQEEQAWGETQYF.

The chain links TRBV4-2 to TRBJ1-1; TRBD1 might be the D (6 bases). Trimming removed 4 bases from V and 1 base from J, with 10 bases in between. The CDR3 is 14 amino acids. Germline lookup yields CDR1 LGHNA and CDR2 YNFKEQ. The chain's CDR3 is CASSPPTGNTEAFF. The DNA of the CDR3 is TGTGCCAGCAGCCCGCCGACAGGGAACACTGAAGCTTTCTTT.

In this sample, this clone turned up a few times. This rearrangement joins TRBV30 to TRBJ1-6; D is unresolved. The germline gives CDR1 GTSNPN, CDR2 SVGIG (reference sequence). V was shortened by 2 bases and J by 10 bases, with 12 bases between the two germline ends. The CDR3 extends over 13 amino acids. The CDR3: CAWSKGITSPLHF. DNA of the CDR3: TGTGCCTGGAGTAAGGGTATAACGTCACCCCTCCACTTT.

This clone was picked up a small number of times. V and J are TRBV2 and TRBJ1-5; the D is unclear. V was cut by 2 bases and J by 9 bases, with 20 bases left in between. The germline CDR1 and CDR2 sequences are SNHLY and FYNNEI. This CDR3 region has 16 residues. The CDR3 loop is CASSERGTVLLRPQHF. As DNA, the CDR3 is TGTGCCAGCAGTGAACGAGGAACAGTGCTTCTCCGGCCCCAGCATTTT.

The V and J genes are TRBV9 and TRBJ2-5, with 7 bases aligning to TRBD2. The CDR3 consists of 15 residues. Germline loops: CDR1 SGDLS, CDR2 YYNGEE. V lost 6 bases, J lost 4 bases, and 12 bases stayed unmatched. The CDR3 DNA reads TGTGCCAGCACCCCACCGGGCGGGAGTCGAGAGACCCAGTACTTC. Its translation: CASTPPGGSRETQYF.

This clone was counted once. The chain links TRBV5-4 to TRBJ2-5, with 15 positions matching TRBD2. CDR1 and CDR2 (germline): SGHNT, YYREEE (reference sequence). Germline trimming cut 3 bases from V and 2 bases from J; bases unmatched to any gene: 8. This CDR3 is built from 18 residues. The CDR3 DNA is TGTGCCAGCAGCTGGGGGACTAGCGGGAGGCTCCTTCAAGAGACCCAGTACTTC. Its translation: CASSWGTSGRLLQETQYF.

This clone turned up a few times. The gene calls are TRBV6-1 and TRBJ1-1; no definite D call. The V end lost 1 base, the J end lost 4 bases, and 13 bases lay between the germline ends. The CDR3 covers 15 residues. Germline values: CDR1 MNHNS, CDR2 SASEGT. The CDR3 reads CASSEVAGWSTEAFF. In nucleotides, the CDR3 is TGTGCCAGCAGTGAAGTGGCAGGCTGGAGCACTGAAGCTTTCTTT.

This clone was seen more than once but under ten times. The V gene is TRBV7-2, the J gene TRBJ2-7; D is possibly TRBD1 or TRBD2 (5 bases each). The CDR3 consists of 13 residues. The germline V gene encodes CDR1 SGHTA and CDR2 FQGNSA. Trimming removed 5 bases from V and 4 bases from J, with 12 bases in between. The CDR3 spells CASSRGGIYEQYF. The CDR3 nucleotides are TGTGCCAGCAGCCGTGGGGGAATTTACGAGCAGTACTTC.

This clone was seen a few times. The chain is built from TRBV9 and TRBJ2-5, with D perhaps matching TRBD1 (6 bases). The CDR3 has 14 amino acids. Germline assignment: CDR1 SGDLS and CDR2 YYNGEE. V shed 3 bases and J shed 5 bases, with 14 bases lying between them. This CDR3 reads CASSAYQGSETQYF. The CDR3 nucleotides are TGTGCCAGCAGCGCTTATCAGGGGTCGGAGACCCAGTACTTC.

Regarding this clone: A single base separates this from a much larger clone, so it may be a read error. Other DNA sequences in the same sample also yield this CDR3. CDR3 DNA sequence: TGCGCCAGCAGCCTCACAGATACGCAGTATTTT. Amino acids: CASSLTDTQYF. The chain couples TRBV5-1 to TRBJ2-3; no definite D call. CDR3 length equals 11 residues. Trimming removed 4 bases at V and 2 bases at J, with 2 bases between. Germline CDR1 reads SGHRS; CDR2 reads YFSETQ.